The 19 T cell receptor beta chains presented below share a single source sample, sequenced in a study of T cell responses to AZD1222 COVID-19 vaccine. Sequenced by immunoSEQ multiplex PCR; TCRdb stores in-frame clones only, minus some. In the table there are about 100,000 clones, about nine tenths of which are singletons. Sequences were derived from peripheral blood, sampled on day 0 of AZD1222 vaccination. These TCRs come from an adult in good health.

This clone was seen once. Here the CDR3 DNA reads TGCGCCAGCAGCCCACAGGGACTAGCGGACAATGAGCAGTTCTTC. It is translated as CASSPQGLADNEQFF. The chain is built from TRBV5-1 and TRBJ2-1; 11 bases align to TRBD2. Trimming took 4 bases from V and 5 from J; bases not matched to a gene: 5. The germline gives CDR1 SGHRS, CDR2 YFSETQ. The CDR3 has 15 residues.

V and J are TRBV4-1 and TRBJ2-7; no clear D gene. With 8 bases removed from V and 5 bases from J, the gap between germline ends came to 25 bases. This CDR3 spans 16 amino acids. The germline gives CDR1 MGHRA, CDR2 YSYEKL. The CDR3 spells CASRVSDAAVANEQYF. The CDR3 region has the DNA TGCGCCAGCCGTGTGTCTGACGCGGCGGTAGCCAACGAGCAGTACTTC.

This chain connects TRBV25-1 to TRBJ1-5; possibly TRBD1 for D (5 bases). This CDR3 is 13 amino acids long. Germline V gene sequence: CDR1 MGHDK, CDR2 SYGVNS. The V end was cut by 7 bases, the J end by 9 bases, with 16 bases between. CDR3 amino acids: CASNDREGWPQHF. CDR3 nucleotide sequence: TGTGCCAGCAATGACAGAGAGGGGTGGCCCCAGCATTTT.

The V gene is TRBV5-1, the J gene TRBJ1-4; D possibly corresponds to TRBD1 (5 bases). Trimming shortened V by 3 bases and J by 5 bases, and 14 bases separated the two germline ends. CDR3 size: 15 residues. Germline V gene sequence: CDR1 SGHRS, CDR2 YFSETQ. The CDR3 sequence is CASSSLGEVNEKLFF. CDR3 coding DNA: TGCGCCAGCAGCTCGTTGGGGGAGGTCAATGAAAAACTGTTTTTT.

V usage is TRBV28 and J usage is TRBJ2-1, with D unclear. This CDR3 comprises 16 residues. Germline CDR1 and CDR2: MDHEN and SYDVKM. Trimming pared 6 bases from V and 0 bases from J, leaving 15 bases between. The CDR3 DNA is TGTGCCAGCAGCTCTACCCTGGACCGCTCCTACAATGAGCAGTTCTTC. It yields the protein CASSSTLDRSYNEQFF.

This clone was seen only once. The rearrangement links TRBV27 to TRBJ2-2, with D unclear. The CDR3 runs to 14 residues. Trimming cost V 8 bases and J 7 bases, with 17 bases left between them. CDR1 and CDR2 from the germline V gene are MNHEY and SMNVEV (reference sequence). DNA for the CDR3: TGTGCCAGCCTCAAGGTGGGCGCAGGCGGGGAGCTGTTTTTT. Its translation is CASLKVGAGGELFF.

The chain has TRBV11-3 and TRBJ2-3, with D maybe TRBD2 (5 bases). Germline V gives CDR1 SGHNT, CDR2 YENEEA. The CDR3 contains 17 residues. The germline V and J ends were trimmed by 5 bases and 4 bases, with 22 bases remaining between them. The CDR3 nucleotides read TGTGCCAGCAGCCAGTCCCTAATAGGGAGCCCTCCAGATACGCAGTATTTT. Its translation: CASSQSLIGSPPDTQYF.

The chain is built from TRBV7-3 and TRBJ2-1, with 11 nucleotides matching TRBD2. Germline CDR1 is SGHTA and CDR2 is FQGTGA. CDR3 length equals 15 residues. V dropped 4 bases and J dropped 6; count of bases not matched to a gene: 5. The CDR3 nucleotides are TGTGCCAGCAGCTCGGGACTAGCGGATTTCAATGAGCAGTTCTTC. Residues: CASSSGLADFNEQFF.

This rearrangement joins TRBV15 to TRBJ2-3, with D perhaps TRBD1 or TRBD2 (5 bases each). V was pared by 1 base and J by 11 bases, with 19 bases between. CDR1 LNHNV and CDR2 YYDKDF come from the germline V gene (reference sequence). This CDR3 region has 15 residues. The CDR3 loop reads CATSRGETGHTEQYF. The CDR3, as DNA: TGTGCCACCAGCAGAGGGGAGACTGGACATACTGAGCAGTATTTT. The full variable domain, in which reference TRBV15 and TRBJ2-3 provide the parts outside the CDR3, is DAMVIQNPRYQVTQFGKPVTLSCSQTLNHNVMYWYQQKSSQAPKLLFHYYDKDFNNEADTPDNFQSRRPNTSFCFLDIRSPGLGDTAMYLCATSRGETGHTEQYFGPGTRLTVL.

The J gene is TRBJ2-7, the V gene TRBV6-5; TRBD2 aligns across 8 bases. This CDR3 contains 15 residues. With 0 bases clipped from V and 2 bases from J, the junction kept 3 bases outside the gene matches. Germline values: CDR1 MNHEY, CDR2 SVGAGI. CDR3 nucleotide sequence: TGTGCCAGCAGTTACTCCGATAGCGGGACCTACGAGCAGTACTTC. Translation gives CASSYSDSGTYEQYF.

The chain links TRBV3-1 (or the pseudogene TRBV3-2) to TRBJ1-2, with unresolved D. The CDR3 is 14 residues long. Germline V gene sequence: CDR1 LGHDT, CDR2 YNNKEL (reference sequence). The V and J ends lost 0 bases and 5 bases respectively, with 10 bases between them. CDR3 DNA sequence: TGTGCCAGCAGCCAAGACGACTCCGGATATGGCTACACCTTC. As protein: CASSQDDSGYGYTF.

This chain links TRBV5-4 with TRBJ2-7; D unresolved. Trimming removed 2 bases from V and 0 bases from J, with 9 bases in between. The CDR3 is 14 amino acids. Per the germline V gene, CDR1 is SGHNT and CDR2 is YYREEE (reference sequence). CDR3 bases: TGTGCCAGCAGCTTATCCCCCAGCTCCTACGAGCAGTACTTC. It translates to CASSLSPSSYEQYF.

V is TRBV30 and J is TRBJ2-7; D is ambiguous. Germline loops: CDR1 GTSNPN, CDR2 SVGIG (reference sequence). V shed 5 bases and J shed 3 bases, with 11 bases lying between them. The CDR3 is 12 amino acids. The CDR3 region has the DNA TGTGCCTGGTCAGACATAAACTACGAGCAGTACTTC. Its translation is CAWSDINYEQYF.

This sequence joins TRBV27 and TRBJ2-1; the D gene is possibly TRBD1 (6 bases). Germline assignment: CDR1 MNHEY and CDR2 SMNVEV (reference sequence). The CDR3 totals 17 residues. Trimming removed 6 bases from V and 9 bases from J, with 27 bases in between. CDR3 amino acids: CASRPTDSSGNLGEQFF. CDR3 DNA: TGTGCCAGCAGACCGACGGACAGTTCAGGAAACCTTGGTGAGCAGTTCTTC.

V is TRBV7-2 and J is TRBJ2-7; D could derive from TRBD1 or TRBD2 (5 bases each). Germline lookup yields CDR1 SGHTA and CDR2 FQGNSA. Deletions cut 4 bases from V and 0 bases from J, with 19 bases between. The CDR3 consists of 17 residues. For the CDR3, the DNA is TGTGCCAGCAGCTCCAGACCCGGGACGGAGAGCTCCTACGAGCAGTACTTC. Translating it yields CASSSRPGTESSYEQYF. The full variable domain, in which reference TRBV7-2 and TRBJ2-7 provide the parts outside the CDR3, is GAGVSQSPSNKVTEKGKDVELRCDPISGHTALYWYRQSLGQGLEFLIYFQGNSAPDKSGLPSDRFSAERTGGSVSTLTIQRTQQEDSAVYLCASSSRPGTESSYEQYFGPGTRLTVT.

This chain uses TRBV18 with TRBJ1-5, with D uncertain. Deletions cut 2 bases from V and 5 bases from J, with 7 bases between. The CDR3 sequence is 13 residues long. Germline CDR1 is KGHSH and CDR2 is LQKENI. The chain's CDR3 is CASSPSPDQPQHF. DNA of the CDR3: TGTGCCAGCTCACCAAGTCCAGATCAGCCCCAGCATTTT.

The rearrangement links TRBV12-3 or TRBV12-4 to TRBJ2-4; TRBD1 matches at 7 bases. The CDR3 runs to 12 residues. V lost 3 bases and J lost 12; bases outside the gene matches: 5. CDR3 sequence: CASSLRQGDQYF. The CDR3 DNA is TGTGCCAGCAGTTTGAGACAGGGTGATCAGTACTTC.

This chain connects TRBV6-5 to TRBJ2-7; D remains unclear. Germline V lookup: CDR1 MNHEY, CDR2 SVGAGI. Trimming took 6 bases from V and 5 from J, leaving 17 bases between them. This CDR3 region has 14 residues. CDR3 in DNA: TGTGCCAGCAGCCTGGACCCGTCGGTGGACGAGCAGTACTTC. Translated, it gives CASSLDPSVDEQYF.

The V and J genes are TRBV4-1 and TRBJ1-1; TRBD1 might be the D (5 bases). The CDR3 sequence is 15 residues long. CDR1 and CDR2 (germline): MGHRA, YSYEKL. Trimming took 4 bases from V and 4 from J, leaving 16 bases between them. The CDR3 loop reads CASSPTGTTRTEAFF. The DNA of the CDR3 is TGCGCCAGCAGCCCCACTGGGACCACCCGCACTGAAGCTTTCTTT.